The present T cell receptor (beta chain) was sequenced within a study of shared clonotypes between healthy human individuals. Regarding the study as a whole: Sequencing depth was a factor that was expected to affect clonotype sharing among donors. Estimated clonotype richness was generally higher in naive than memory subsets.

The CDR3 totals 15 residues. The V gene's germline CDR1 is MDHEN and CDR2 SYDVKM. V lost 6 bases and J lost 5; bases outside the gene matches: 6. When replicate PCRs were run on sorted subsets, they used 200 ng DNA, tens of thousands of T cell genomes. The method was immunoSEQ multiplex PCR; TCRdb's version includes in-frame clones alone and lacks a portion of them. The sample records about 2 million clones, around 96% being singletons. Terminally differentiated effector memory CD45RA+ cells were excluded by CCR7 positive selection of CD45RO-negative cells. Remarks on this clone: The antigen remains undetermined.

Sequencing input: naive CD8+ T cells sorted from blood. This TCR came from a man between 18 and 29 years old in good health. This sequence joins TRBV28 and TRBJ1-4; 10 positions match TRBD1. CDR3 sequence: CASSSGTGVNEKLFF. The CDR3 DNA follows: TGTGCCAGCAGCTCCGGGACAGGGGTAAATGAAAAACTGTTTTTT.